This TCR beta chain originates from a study of blood T cell repertoires in COVID-19. TCRdb's table, derived via immunoSEQ multiplex PCR, lists solely in-frame clones and lacks some. The sample shows more than 200,000 clones, 86% of them seen only once. Germline V gene sequence: CDR1 WNHNN, CDR2 SYGVQD (reference sequence). V lost 6 bases to trimming and J lost 4 bases, with 10 bases between them. This CDR3 has 13 amino acids. The receptor comes from a woman in her forties or fifties with COVID-19, enrolled during active disease. Input material: peripheral blood. The V and J genes are TRBV10-1 and TRBJ2-1, with a tentative D call TRBD1 (5 bases). CDR3 nucleotide sequence: TGCGCCAGCAGCTTGACAGAATACAATGAGCAGTTCTTC. Its protein product is CASSLTEYNEQFF.